One T cell receptor beta chain is described in this entry. The antigen is not known. The data belong to a study of T cell repertoires in cytomegalovirus infection. About the research overall: Well-studied HLA-B-restricted CMV epitopes were used in the study alongside recently identified HLA-C-restricted ones. From public TCR beta signatures came an indication of both CMV infection and matching HLA type. Whole-study results and caveats: The cumulative frequency of public TCR beta families distinguished individuals who carried CMV together with the relevant HLA. CMV-specific TCR beta clonotypes restricted by HLA-C dominated the ex vivo response.

MiXCR, applied by TCRdb to the reads, yields one record per CDR3 protein. Of a few hundred thousand distinct CDR3 sequences in the sample, roughly 42% were seen once. This receptor was identified in a human donor in good health (CMV status not recorded). Some clones in this sample may be carry-over from other donors' samples. Specimen: cultured PBMCs, collected from culture after CMV antigen stimulation.

As DNA, the CDR3 is TGTGCCAGCAGTGGAGTTACCGGGGAGCTGTTTTTT. Translating it yields CASSGVTGELFF. The V call is TRBV7-9, the J call TRBJ2-2; no firm D call. CDR3 length equals 12 residues. In germline, CDR1 is SEHNR, CDR2 FQNEAQ (reference sequence). V lost 6 bases to trimming and J lost 5 bases, with 7 bases between them.